This T cell receptor (beta chain) originates from a study of Ad26.COV2.S vaccination and SARS-CoV-2 variants. About the research overall: The vaccine Ad26.COV2.S was put into the muscle once, or twice with 56 days between.

Note on this clone: The antigen remains undetermined.

The CDR3 consists of 14 residues. The ends lost 2 bases at V and 2 bases at J; junction bases unmatched: 1. Germline V lookup: CDR1 LNHDA, CDR2 SQIVND (reference sequence). This table comes from immunoSEQ multiplex PCR, and its TCRdb copy is limited to in-frame clones, with some not included. The top ten hold 4.3% of the sample, which has about 440,000 clones, around 90% seen once. Indicated treatment: about 20 received Ad26.COV2.S at low or high dose, single or two shots; 5 received placebo; per-sample allocation not given. Day 63 after the first vaccine or placebo injection was the time point for sampling. Whoever gave the sample was an adult aged 18-55 years in Boston. Whole-study findings and limits: Vaccinated individuals (as opposed to placebo recipients) had higher spike-specific TCR breadth. Reportedly, spike-specific CD8+ and CD4+ T cell responses achieved substantial breadth once vaccination had taken place.

The chain recombines TRBV19 with TRBJ2-3; TRBD2 aligns across 7 bases. This specimen was peripheral blood, taken in a trial of Ad26.COV2.S vaccine versus placebo. The TCR originated in a person between 18 and 60 years old who received the Ad26.COV2.S COVID-19 vaccine or a placebo. CDR3 nucleotides: TGTGCCAGTAGTATACTAGCGGACACAGATACGCAGTATTTT. It encodes CASSILADTDTQYF.